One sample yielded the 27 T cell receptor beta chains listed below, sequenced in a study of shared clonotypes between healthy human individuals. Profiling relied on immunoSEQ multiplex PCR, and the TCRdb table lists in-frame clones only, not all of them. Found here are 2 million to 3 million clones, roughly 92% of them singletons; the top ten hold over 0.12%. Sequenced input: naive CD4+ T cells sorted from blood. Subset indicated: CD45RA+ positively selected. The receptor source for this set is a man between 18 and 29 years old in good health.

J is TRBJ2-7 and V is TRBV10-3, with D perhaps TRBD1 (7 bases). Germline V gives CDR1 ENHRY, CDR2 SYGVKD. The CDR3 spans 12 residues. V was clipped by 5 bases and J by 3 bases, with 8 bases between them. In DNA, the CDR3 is TGTGCCATCAGTCAGGGGGGCTACGAGCAGTACTTC. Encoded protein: CAISQGGYEQYF.

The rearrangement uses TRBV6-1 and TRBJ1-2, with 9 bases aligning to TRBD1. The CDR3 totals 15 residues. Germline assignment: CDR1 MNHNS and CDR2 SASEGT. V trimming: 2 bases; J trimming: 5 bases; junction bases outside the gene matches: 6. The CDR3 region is CASSEQTGGSYGYTF. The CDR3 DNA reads TGTGCCAGCAGTGAACAGACAGGGGGGTCGTATGGCTACACCTTC.

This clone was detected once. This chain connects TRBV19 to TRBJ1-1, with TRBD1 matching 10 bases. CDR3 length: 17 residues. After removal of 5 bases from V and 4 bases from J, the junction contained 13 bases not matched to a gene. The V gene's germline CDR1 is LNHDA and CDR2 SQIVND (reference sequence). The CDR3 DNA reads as TGTGCCAGTAGTGCCACTCCTCGGGACAGGGGTTCCACTGAAGCTTTCTTT. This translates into CASSATPRDRGSTEAFF.

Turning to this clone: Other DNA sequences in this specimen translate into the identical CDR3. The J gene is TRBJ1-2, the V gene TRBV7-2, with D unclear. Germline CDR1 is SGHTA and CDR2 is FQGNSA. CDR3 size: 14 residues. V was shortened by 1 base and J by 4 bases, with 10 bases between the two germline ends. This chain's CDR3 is CASSLDARGYGYTF. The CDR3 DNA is TGTGCCAGCAGCTTAGACGCCAGAGGCTATGGCTACACCTTC.

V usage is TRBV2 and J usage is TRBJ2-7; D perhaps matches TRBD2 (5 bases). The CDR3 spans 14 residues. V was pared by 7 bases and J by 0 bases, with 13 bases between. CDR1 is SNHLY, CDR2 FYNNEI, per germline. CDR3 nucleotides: TGTGCCAGCATTACGGACTTTAGCTCCTACGAGCAGTACTTC. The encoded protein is CASITDFSSYEQYF.

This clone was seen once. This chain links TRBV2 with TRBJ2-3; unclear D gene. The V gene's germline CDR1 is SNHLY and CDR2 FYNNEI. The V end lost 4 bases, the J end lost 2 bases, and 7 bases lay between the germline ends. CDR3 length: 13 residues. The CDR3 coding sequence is TGTGCCAGCAGTGCTGAGACCACAGATACGCAGTATTTT. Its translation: CASSAETTDTQYF. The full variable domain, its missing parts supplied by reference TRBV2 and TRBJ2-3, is EPEVTQTPSHQVTQMGQEVILRCVPISNHLYFYWYRQILGQKVEFLVSFYNNEISEKSEIFDDQFSVERPDGSNFTLKIRSTKLEDSAMYFCASSAETTDTQYFGPGTRLTVL.

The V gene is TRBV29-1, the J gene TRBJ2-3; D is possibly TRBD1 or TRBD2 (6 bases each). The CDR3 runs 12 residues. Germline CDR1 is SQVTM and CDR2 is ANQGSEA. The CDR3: CSGGGPADTQYF. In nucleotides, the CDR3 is TGCAGTGGAGGGGGTCCGGCAGATACGCAGTATTTT.

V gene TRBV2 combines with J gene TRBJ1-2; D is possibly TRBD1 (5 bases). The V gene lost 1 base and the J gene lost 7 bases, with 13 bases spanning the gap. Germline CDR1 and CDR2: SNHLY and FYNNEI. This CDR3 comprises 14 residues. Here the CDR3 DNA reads TGTGCCAGCAGTGAAGAGAGGGGCATAGGTGGCTACACCTTC. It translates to CASSEERGIGGYTF.

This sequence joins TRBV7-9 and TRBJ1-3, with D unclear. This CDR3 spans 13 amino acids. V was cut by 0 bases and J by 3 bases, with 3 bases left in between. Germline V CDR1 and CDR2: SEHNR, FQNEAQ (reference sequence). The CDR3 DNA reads TGTGCCAGCAGCTTAGCGGTTGGAAACACCATATATTTT. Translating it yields CASSLAVGNTIYF.

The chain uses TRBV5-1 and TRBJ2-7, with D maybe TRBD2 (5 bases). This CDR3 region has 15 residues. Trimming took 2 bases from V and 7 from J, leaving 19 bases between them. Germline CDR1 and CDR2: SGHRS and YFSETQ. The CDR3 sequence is CASSFQTNIVSEQYF. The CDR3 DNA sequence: TGCGCCAGCAGCTTCCAGACTAACATCGTGTCGGAGCAGTACTTC.

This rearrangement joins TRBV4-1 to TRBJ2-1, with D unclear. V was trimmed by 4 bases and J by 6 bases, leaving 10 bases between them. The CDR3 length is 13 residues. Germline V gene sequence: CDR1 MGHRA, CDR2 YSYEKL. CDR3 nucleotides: TGCGCCAGCAGCCGGGCCAGGCCCAATGAGCAGTTCTTC. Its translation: CASSRARPNEQFF.

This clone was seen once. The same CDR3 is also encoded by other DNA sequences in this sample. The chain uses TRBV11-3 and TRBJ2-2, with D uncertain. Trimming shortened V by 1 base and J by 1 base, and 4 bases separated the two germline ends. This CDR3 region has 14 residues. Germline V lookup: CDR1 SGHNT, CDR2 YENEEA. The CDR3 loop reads CASSLGENTGELFF. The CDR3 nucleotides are TGTGCCAGCAGCTTAGGCGAGAACACCGGGGAGCTGTTTTTT.

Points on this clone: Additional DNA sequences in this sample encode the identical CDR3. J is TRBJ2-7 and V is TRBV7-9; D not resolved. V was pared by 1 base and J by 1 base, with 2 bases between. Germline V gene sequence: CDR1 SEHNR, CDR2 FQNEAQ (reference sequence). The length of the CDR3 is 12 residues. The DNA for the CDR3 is TGTGCCAGCAGCTTAGTTTCCTACGAGCAGTACTTC. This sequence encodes CASSLVSYEQYF.

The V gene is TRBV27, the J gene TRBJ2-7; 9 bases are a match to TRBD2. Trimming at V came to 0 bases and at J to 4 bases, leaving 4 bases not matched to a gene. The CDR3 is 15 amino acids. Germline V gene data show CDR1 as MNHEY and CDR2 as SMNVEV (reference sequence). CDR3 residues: CASSLSSGGKYEQYF. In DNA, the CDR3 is TGTGCCAGCAGTTTATCCAGCGGGGGGAAGTACGAGCAGTACTTC.

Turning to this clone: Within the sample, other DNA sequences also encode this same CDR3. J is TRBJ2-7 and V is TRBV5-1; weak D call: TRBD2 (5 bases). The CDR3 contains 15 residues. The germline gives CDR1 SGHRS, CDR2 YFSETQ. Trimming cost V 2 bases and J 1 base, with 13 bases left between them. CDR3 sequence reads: CASSFVTGSSYEQYF. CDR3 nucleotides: TGCGCCAGCAGCTTTGTAACGGGAAGTTCCTACGAGCAGTACTTC.

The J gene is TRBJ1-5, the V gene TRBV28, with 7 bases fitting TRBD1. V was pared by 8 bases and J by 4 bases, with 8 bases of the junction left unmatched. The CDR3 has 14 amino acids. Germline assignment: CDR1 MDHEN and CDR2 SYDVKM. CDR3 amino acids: CASLRDSNNQPQHF. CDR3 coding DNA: TGTGCCAGCCTCCGGGACAGCAATAATCAGCCCCAGCATTTT.

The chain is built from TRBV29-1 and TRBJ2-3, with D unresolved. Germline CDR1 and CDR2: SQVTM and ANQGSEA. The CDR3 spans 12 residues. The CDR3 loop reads CGIRVNADTQYF. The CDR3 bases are TGCGGAATTCGGGTTAACGCAGATACGCAGTATTTT.

The CDR3 region is CATSRGTGPRETQYF. The DNA of the CDR3 is TGTGCCACCAGCAGAGGGACAGGCCCCAGGGAGACCCAGTACTTC. This chain joins TRBV15 and TRBJ2-5; 7 bases line up with TRBD1. The CDR3 extends over 15 amino acids. Germline CDR1 and CDR2: LNHNV and YYDKDF (reference sequence). The V gene end was trimmed by 1 base and the J gene end by 5 bases; junction bases not matched to a gene: 7.

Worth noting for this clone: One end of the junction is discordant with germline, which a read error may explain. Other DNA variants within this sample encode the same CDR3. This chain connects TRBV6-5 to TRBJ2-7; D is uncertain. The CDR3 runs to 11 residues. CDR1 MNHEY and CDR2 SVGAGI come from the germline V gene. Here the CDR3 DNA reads TGTGCCAGCAGTCACTCCTACGAGCAGTACTTC. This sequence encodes CASSHSYEQYF.

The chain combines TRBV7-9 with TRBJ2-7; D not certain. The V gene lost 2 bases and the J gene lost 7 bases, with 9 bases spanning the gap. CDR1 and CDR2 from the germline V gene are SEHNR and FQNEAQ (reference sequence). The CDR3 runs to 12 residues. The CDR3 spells CASSLFSREQYF. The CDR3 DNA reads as TGTGCCAGCAGCTTATTCAGTCGGGAGCAGTACTTC.

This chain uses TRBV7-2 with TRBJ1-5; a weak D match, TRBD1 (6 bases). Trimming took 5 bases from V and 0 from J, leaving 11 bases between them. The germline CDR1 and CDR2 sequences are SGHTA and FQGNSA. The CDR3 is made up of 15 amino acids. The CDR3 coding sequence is TGTGCCAGCAGCCCCCAGGGGTATAGCAATCAGCCCCAGCATTTT. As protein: CASSPQGYSNQPQHF. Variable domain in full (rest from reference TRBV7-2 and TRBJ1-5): GAGVSQSPSNKVTEKGKDVELRCDPISGHTALYWYRQSLGQGLEFLIYFQGNSAPDKSGLPSDRFSAERTGGSVSTLTIQRTQQEDSAVYLCASSPQGYSNQPQHFGDGTRLSIL.

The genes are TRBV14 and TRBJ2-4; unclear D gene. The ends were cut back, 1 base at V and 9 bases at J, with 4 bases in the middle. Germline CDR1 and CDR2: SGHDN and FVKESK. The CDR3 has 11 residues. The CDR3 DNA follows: TGTGCCAGCAGCCAAGGAGGCATTCAGTACTTC. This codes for CASSQGGIQYF.

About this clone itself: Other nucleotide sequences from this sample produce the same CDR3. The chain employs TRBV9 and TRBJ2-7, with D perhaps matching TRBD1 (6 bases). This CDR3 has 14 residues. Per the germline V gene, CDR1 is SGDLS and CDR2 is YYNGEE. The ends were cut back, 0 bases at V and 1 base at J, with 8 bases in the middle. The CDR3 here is CASSVGDTSYEQYF. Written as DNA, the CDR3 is TGTGCCAGCAGCGTAGGGGACACATCCTACGAGCAGTACTTC. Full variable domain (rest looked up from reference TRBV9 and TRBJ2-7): DSGVTQTPKHLITATGQRVTLRCSPRSGDLSVYWYQQSLDQGLQFLIQYYNGEERAKGNILERFSAQQFPDLHSELNLSSLELGDSALYFCASSVGDTSYEQYFGPGTRLTVT.

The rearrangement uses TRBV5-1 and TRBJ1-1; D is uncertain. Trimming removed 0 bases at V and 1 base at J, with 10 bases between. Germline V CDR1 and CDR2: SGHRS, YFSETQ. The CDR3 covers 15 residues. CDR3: CASSLAEPGNTEAFF. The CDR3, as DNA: TGCGCCAGCAGCTTGGCCGAGCCGGGGAACACTGAAGCTTTCTTT.

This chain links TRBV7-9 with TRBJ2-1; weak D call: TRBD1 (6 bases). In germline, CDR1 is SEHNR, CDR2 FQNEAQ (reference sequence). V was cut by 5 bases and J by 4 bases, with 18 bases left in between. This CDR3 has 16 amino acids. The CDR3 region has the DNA TGTGCCAGCAGCCCATCGGACAGAGTCCTTTACAATGAGCAGTTCTTC. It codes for CASSPSDRVLYNEQFF.

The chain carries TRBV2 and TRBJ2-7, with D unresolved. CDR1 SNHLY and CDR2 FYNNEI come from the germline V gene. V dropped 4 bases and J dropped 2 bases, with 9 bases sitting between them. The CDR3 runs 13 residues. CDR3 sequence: CASSVLGPYEQYF. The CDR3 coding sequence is TGTGCCAGCAGTGTTCTGGGCCCCTACGAGCAGTACTTC.

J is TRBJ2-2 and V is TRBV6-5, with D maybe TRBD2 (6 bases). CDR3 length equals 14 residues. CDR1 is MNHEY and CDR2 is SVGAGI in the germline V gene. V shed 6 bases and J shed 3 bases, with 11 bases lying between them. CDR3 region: CASSRDLYTGELFF. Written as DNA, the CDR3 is TGTGCCAGCAGCCGGGACTTATACACCGGGGAGCTGTTTTTT.